These T cell receptor beta chains were read from a single sample in a study of cytomegalovirus exposure and HLA in healthy donors. Profiling relied on immunoSEQ multiplex PCR, and the TCRdb table lists in-frame clones only, not all of them. In all, the sample yields tens of thousands of clones. Sample: PBMCs. The receptors were gathered from a man aged 18 to 35 in good health and CMV-seropositive. Both conserved end residues are part of each CDR3. A row's size may be missing; if present it is once, few, many or a size class.

V,size,J,CDR3
TRBV20-1,-,TRBJ1-2,CSAPGYTF
TRBV15,-,TRBJ2-3,CATSREGLDGDTQYF
TRBV6-6,-,TRBJ1-6,CASSYSPGHLSPLHF
TRBV9,-,TRBJ2-7,CASSADREDHEQYF
TRBV28,-,TRBJ2-5,CASSRATARGETQYF
TRBV6-6,-,TRBJ1-2,CASSGTAYGYTF
TRBV19,-,TRBJ2-1,CASSIRGLERAYNEQFF
TRBV30,-,TRBJ2-1,CAWSLGQYNEQFF
TRBV10-3,-,TRBJ1-5,CAIQGESNQPQHF
TRBV11-2,-,TRBJ1-2,CASSQPGQGGGGYTF
TRBV15,-,TRBJ2-3,CATSREDRGGATQYF
TRBV9,-,-,CASSAGTGKYEQYF
TRBV10-3,-,TRBJ2-1,CAISEPQRLEQFF
TRBV5-1,-,TRBJ2-7,CASSLGASYEQYF
TRBV5-1,-,-,CASSLERPYEQYF
TRBV6-1,-,TRBJ1-5,CASTGDIREPQHF
TRBV7-9,-,TRBJ1-2,CASSFGQSYGYTF
TRBV28,-,TRBJ2-5,CASSLSPGQTQETQYF
TRBV29-1,-,TRBJ1-4,CSVEVGAPNEKLFF
TRBV11-2,-,TRBJ2-2,CASSLSGRVTGELFF
TRBV7-7,-,TRBJ2-2,CASSSHPPALGGITGELFF
TRBV9,-,TRBJ2-7,CASSPGGSDEQYF
TRBV27,-,TRBJ2-3,CASSSRGTWTDTQYF
TRBV10-1,-,TRBJ1-1,CASSVGKNTEAFF
TRBV5-4,-,TRBJ2-7,CASSFYNGGEYEQYF
TRBV5-1,-,TRBJ2-5,CASTGTGKETQYF
TRBV6-4,-,TRBJ1-1,CASRRTDYTEAFF
TRBV5-4,-,TRBJ2-5,CASSLSGIPQETQYF
TRBV10-1,-,TRBJ2-7,CASSDRTGPGEYF
TRBV5-1,medium-sized,TRBJ1-3,CASSLATGASGNTIYF
TRBV7-3,-,TRBJ2-6,CASSRGGSSGANVLTF
TRBV6-5,-,TRBJ2-5,CASRDQGETQYF
TRBV20-1,-,TRBJ2-7,CSARSLYEQYF
TRBV5-6,-,-,CASSLDLPTYEQYF